Sequencing of this T cell receptor beta chain was carried out in a study of cytomegalovirus exposure and HLA in healthy donors (dated by TCRdb to about 2017). The study in broad terms: An earlier analysis of several hundred of the donors reported under 300 Gb of sequence data and around 120 million unique TCR beta sequences obtained from about 179 million T cells. An early release that covered several hundred HLA-typed donors contained about 290 gigabases of sequencing data and tens of millions of unique TCR sequences. The genetic ancestry cluster associated with self-reported Caucasian donors included 81% of the approximately 400 genotyped donors. The study was designed to test whether signatures of past pathogen exposure could be identified by cataloging public T cell receptors. The T cell repertoires of about 700 subjects were profiled by immunosequencing and related to cytomegalovirus serostatus. A separate validation cohort of roughly 110 different subjects was used in addition to the roughly 620-subject first cohort. High-throughput TCR immunosequencing, statistical association of individual TCRs with disease status, and machine learning were combined to predict cytomegalovirus infection status. A later analysis re-analyzed previously published TCR beta repertoires from approximately 700 donors and added high-resolution HLA genotyping to study TCR occurrence patterns. Rather than drawing on any new phenotypic data, the later analysis identified candidate immune exposures from TCR beta sequences and the way those sequences occurred across donors. To decide whether each TCR beta V gene segment behaved as functional or pseudogenic, an earlier analysis of some 600 of the donors relied on high-throughput TCR beta sequencing. Donor age, sex, ethnicity and CMV serostatus were compiled alongside the repertoire data. In a later genetic analysis, genome-wide SNP genotypes for 398 of the 666 donors were used, and that subset was treated as a discovery cohort. All discovery cohort repertoires had been generated on a single sequencing platform. HLA typing covered class I and class II loci at four-digit resolution. The number of donors typed differed by locus, with about 629-630 for A, B, C, DRB1 and DQB1, around 500 for DQA1, approximately 570 for DPA1, and under 490 for DPB1. Four to six DR-DQ haplotypes were handled as single units for association and clustering, since linkage in the cohort was strong. On average, 235,054 unique TCR beta nucleotide sequences were sequenced per donor among about 400 genotyped donors of the cohort, with approximately 18% of those sequences being non-productive. Points the paper makes about the study in general: In a later analysis, 16,951 TCR beta sequences were associated with specific HLA alleles at a false discovery rate of 0.05. An earlier analysis of around 540 of the donors showed that most TCR beta V segments appeared in productive rearrangements either about 90% or about 30% of the time, which broadly matched IMGT annotations. The study gave a list of around 170 TCR beta chains associated with cytomegalovirus. Presence/absence analyses assumed roughly uniform sequencing depth across donors, an assumption that may not hold. A later genetic analysis associated a missense DCLRE1C variant with V-gene and J-gene trimming of TCR beta chains, and an independent cohort replicated the association. Because counts were too low, roughly 17 rarely observed V segments, including chromosome 9 orphons, were left out of the earlier analysis of 500 to 650 of the donors. According to the authors, the approach could potentially be generalized to other disease states and immunological phenotypes. In this cohort, only TCR beta chains were sequenced, and detectable features were limited by the absence of alpha or paired-chain data. Three of the identified cytomegalovirus-associated TCR beta chains were confirmed in vitro to be specific for cytomegalovirus antigens. According to a later analysis, parvovirus B19, influenza, CMV and Epstein-Barr virus appeared linked to several top co-occurrence clusters. When HLA alleles, especially DR and DQ, strongly co-occurred, attributing TCR associations to individual alleles was difficult. A further reported finding was that TCR beta sequences accurately predicted the HLA-A and HLA-B alleles for most subjects in the first cohort. A later genetic analysis reported fewer N-insertions in productive TCRs among donors in an Asian-associated ancestry cluster than the approximately 700-donor mean. Correlated functional status among segregating V segments might be attributable to linkage disequilibrium, but an unknown experimental factor could not be ruled out. In a later analysis, TCR association rates were found to vary across HLA loci, with the most associated TCRs seen for DRB1 alleles and the fewest for HLA-C alleles. The only immune exposure information available for the cohort was CMV serostatus. A group of highly shared sequence variants was considered likely to be a technical artifact of the sequencing pipeline. In both the original and validation cohorts, the classifier was reported to diagnose cytomegalovirus status with high specificity and sensitivity. HLA typing was unavailable for some donors at each locus, so association tests used only the typed subset. In a later analysis, HLA-associated TCR beta chains showed more clonal expansion and lower generation probabilities than non-associated chains that were equally common. A later analysis found that most CMV-associated TCR beta chains appeared HLA-restricted, with HLA associations seemingly driven largely by CMV exposure. Some IMGT-functional V segments, including TRBV6-2 and TRBV6-3, could not be told apart with the 87-base-pair reads, so those segments were excluded. While some public TCRs were present in many individuals, most TCR sequences turned up only very rarely across donors.

The cohort comprised around 690 healthy bone marrow donors. At the time of sampling, every cohort member was nominally healthy, though immune exposures that went unrecorded were likely present. The donor was CMV seronegative and belonged to the group of approximately 320 seronegative cohort members. A peripheral blood sample was collected from each donor, and TCR beta sequencing was performed on peripheral blood mononuclear cells. The Qiagen DNeasy Blood Extraction Kit was used to extract genomic DNA from the blood cell samples. This clone was detected once. The antigen it recognizes is unknown. No qualities accompany the bases; no much larger clone lies one base away. Inclusive of the bounding cysteine and phenylalanine, the CDR3 is 13 residues long. Only the CDR3 portion is preserved as DNA: 39 bases, with reading frame beginning at the first base. Trimming removed 10 bases from V and 3 bases from J; the gene matches leave 6 bases unexplained. The germline V gene provides CDR1 SNHLY and CDR2 FYNNEI.

Library creation used the immunoSEQ multiplex PCR assay. For the multiplex PCR, a mixture combining 60 forward primers for TCR Vbeta segments and 13 reverse primers for TCR Jbeta segments was used. A multiplex PCR assay on genomic DNA amplified the CDR3 region of rearranged TCR beta genes. Amplified TCR beta libraries were sequenced as 87-base-pair reads on the Illumina HiSeq System. The authors processed their data as follows. Across the 700 or so repertoires, a later analysis counted roughly 84 million unique TCR beta chains, about 10 million of which were shared by at least two donors. Raw reads were error-corrected and collapsed into unique sequences with a nearest-neighbor algorithm that merged closely related sequences to remove PCR and sequencing errors. CDR3 sequences were aligned to IMGT reference sequences to assign V, D and J gene segments. For a sequence to be retained, a match of at least six nucleotides to both a V gene segment and a J gene segment was required. A rearrangement counted as productive if the CDR3 had no stop codons and remained in frame with V and J, and every other rearrangement counted as non-productive. Following IMGT convention, CDR3 was defined as the stretch from the second conserved V-encoded cysteine to the conserved J-encoded phenylalanine. The earlier analysis of 500 to 750 of the donors excluded any sequence lacking an unambiguous match to a single V gene segment. In an earlier analysis of approximately 550 of the donors, V segments were called functional above 56.7% productive rearrangements and were called segregating when the between-donor standard deviation exceeded 5%. A statistical classification framework was developed to diagnose cytomegalovirus status using the catalog of TCR beta chain sequences. V and J gene assignment, in a later analysis, came from comparing TCR nucleotide sequences with IMGT/GENE-DB human TR gene sequences. Using the TCRdist pipeline, a later analysis assigned CDR3 sequences along with most-parsimonious VDJ recombination scenarios. A later analysis defined each TCR beta chain by its CDR3 amino acid sequence plus V-gene family, and excluded reads lacking a unique V-gene family. A later analysis removed roughly 590 highly shared, low-generation-probability nucleotide sequences to deal with suspected cross-contamination and a sequencing artifact. In a later analysis, a clonal expansion index for each public chain was calculated from normalized within-repertoire ranks of inferred template counts. A later analysis computed generation probabilities with a VDJ recombination model fitted to out-of-frame rearrangements, and checked the results against IGoR. Hypergeometric tests were used in a later analysis to score TCR-TCR, TCR-HLA and TCR-CMV co-occurrence, with a repertoire-size bias correction applied to the TCR pairs. A later analysis estimated false discovery rates by permuting HLA or CMV assignments 20 times. In a later analysis, co-occurring TCRs were grouped using DBSCAN, with TCRdist sequence similarity added in when clustering inside HLA-allele-positive subsets. Co-occurrence clustering excluded repertoires with fewer than 30,000 or more than 120,000 public chains, plus five with anomalous nucleotide sharing. The clones in this table, taken by TCRdb from immuneACCESS, are in-frame only. Not every clone is retained; where verified, under half of the shortfall comes from an unresolved V gene, and the cause of the rest is unknown. V, J and clone size reflect that table, while D and trimming were determined from the DNA. The sample has 200,000 to 250,000 clones on record, under 80% of them singletons. About 0.22% of the sample is held by the ten biggest clonotypes.

The V and J segments used are TRBV2 and TRBJ1-2; 9 middle bases align to TRBD1. This sequence was found in a girl aged 2-10 years in good health and CMV-seronegative. The sequencing input was PBMCs. The DNA sequence is TGTGCCACCAAACAGGGGGCCGACTATGGCTACACCTTC. Translated, this gives CATKQGADYGYTF.